A single sample gave rise to the 20 T cell receptor beta chains below, sequenced in a study of blood T cell repertoires in COVID-19. The repertoire was sequenced with immunoSEQ multiplex PCR; TCRdb's copy has only in-frame clones and lacks some. The table records a few hundred thousand clones, less than 85% of them present only once. Sequenced input: peripheral blood. The receptor source for this set is a woman aged 18-29 years with acute or convalescent COVID-19.

For the CDR3, the DNA is TGTGCCAGCAGCTTAGTACTGACAGTTGATAACTATGGCTACACCTTC. Its translation: CASSLVLTVDNYGYTF. The V call is TRBV7-9, the J call TRBJ1-2; a weak D match, TRBD1 (5 bases). The length of the CDR3 is 16 residues. Trimming took off 1 base at V and 1 base at J, with 13 bases between the two ends. Germline V gene data show CDR1 as SEHNR and CDR2 as FQNEAQ (reference sequence). The whole variable domain, filled in from reference TRBV7-9 and TRBJ1-2, reads DTGVSQNPRHKITKRGQNVTFRCDPISEHNRLYWYRQTLGQGPEFLTYFQNEAQLEKSRLLSDRFSAERPKGSFSTLEIQRTEQGDSAMYLCASSLVLTVDNYGYTFGSGTRLTVV.

The V call is TRBV10-1, the J call TRBJ1-2, with 10 bases matching TRBD1. CDR1 and CDR2 (germline): WNHNN, SYGVQD (reference sequence). The CDR3 sequence is 13 residues long. Trimming cost V 8 bases and J 4 bases; bases outside gene matches: 4. CDR3 in DNA: TGCGCCAGCCCGGGACAGGGGAGCTATGGCTACACCTTC. Protein product: CASPGQGSYGYTF.

This chain uses TRBV29-1 with TRBJ1-4; 7 nucleotides align to TRBD1. Germline loops: CDR1 SQVTM, CDR2 ANQGSEA. The junction had 11 bases not matched to a gene; V was cut back by 4 bases and J by 6 bases. The CDR3 contains 15 residues. The CDR3 region has the DNA TGCAGCGTTGGACCCACAGGGGTAGTCGATGAAAAACTGTTTTTT. The encoded protein is CSVGPTGVVDEKLFF.

The chain combines TRBV28 with TRBJ1-5; 9 bases line up with TRBD1. V was pared by 7 bases and J by 4 bases, with 8 bases of the junction left unmatched. This CDR3 has 15 residues. Germline values: CDR1 MDHEN, CDR2 SYDVKM. CDR3 bases: TGTGCCAGCATCCGGGCCGGGACAGGGAATCAGCCCCAGCATTTT. Its protein is CASIRAGTGNQPQHF.

V and J are TRBV15 and TRBJ2-1, with TRBD1 matching over 8 bases. V gave up 2 bases and J gave up 5 bases; unmatched junction bases: 2. The CDR3 runs 14 residues. The germline gives CDR1 LNHNV, CDR2 YYDKDF (reference sequence). CDR3 sequence (DNA): TGTGCCACCAGCAGATTGGACAGGGACAATGAGCAGTTCTTC. This encodes CATSRLDRDNEQFF.

The chain uses TRBV7-9 and TRBJ1-3; D gene ambiguous. The CDR3 is 15 amino acids. Germline assignment: CDR1 SEHNR and CDR2 FQNEAQ (reference sequence). The V gene lost 2 bases and the J gene lost 0 bases, with 8 bases spanning the gap. The CDR3, as DNA: TGTGCCAGCAGCTTACCAGGTCACTCTGGAAACACCATATATTTT. Its protein is CASSLPGHSGNTIYF.

The chain carries TRBV5-4 and TRBJ2-1; 8 bases fit TRBD2. V gave up 3 bases and J gave up 0 bases; unmatched junction bases: 2. Germline CDR1 reads SGHNT; CDR2 reads YYREEE (reference sequence). CDR3 size: 15 residues. The CDR3 nucleotides read TGTGCCAGCAGCTCCAGCGGGAGCTCCTACAATGAGCAGTTCTTC. Translating gives CASSSSGSSYNEQFF.

The genes are TRBV7-3 and TRBJ1-2, with D tentatively TRBD1 (5 bases). V shed 0 bases and J shed 8 bases, with 10 bases lying between them. Germline values: CDR1 SGHTA, CDR2 FQGTGA. The CDR3 has 13 amino acids. CDR3 sequence reads: CASSLTDNSGYTF. The CDR3 bases are TGTGCCAGCAGCTTAACGGACAATTCGGGCTACACCTTC.

This chain uses TRBV4-1 with TRBJ1-2; weak D call: TRBD1 (6 bases). There are 14 residues in the CDR3. Germline V CDR1 and CDR2: MGHRA, YSYEKL. V lost 4 bases, J lost 2 bases, and 11 bases lay in between. This CDR3 reads CASSRPGANYGYTF. For the CDR3, the DNA is TGCGCCAGCAGCCGCCCAGGGGCGAACTATGGCTACACCTTC.

This sequence joins TRBV12-5 and TRBJ1-1, with D perhaps matching TRBD1 (5 bases). Germline CDR1 reads LGHNT; CDR2 reads FRNRAP. CDR3 length equals 13 residues. V lost 3 bases and J 5 bases, leaving 10 bases between the germline ends. The CDR3 DNA follows: TGTGCTAGTGGTTTCGACCCAGGGACTGAAGCTTTCTTT. Its protein product is CASGFDPGTEAFF. The whole variable domain, remainder taken from reference TRBV12-5 and TRBJ1-1, is DARVTQTPRHKVTEMGQEVTMRCQPILGHNTVFWYRQTMMQGLELLAYFRNRAPLDDSGMPKDRFSAEMPDATLATLKIQPSEPRDSAVYFCASGFDPGTEAFFGQGTRLTVV.

J is TRBJ2-7 and V is TRBV3-1 (or the pseudogene TRBV3-2); TRBD1 is a possible D gene (5 bases). The V gene's germline CDR1 is LGHDT and CDR2 YNNKEL (reference sequence). V was trimmed by 4 bases and J by 2 bases, leaving 15 bases between them. The CDR3 sequence is 15 residues long. CDR3 DNA: TGTGCCAGCAGCCCTCCAGGGAAGAAGACCTACGAGCAGTACTTC. Its translation is CASSPPGKKTYEQYF.

This clone occurred once. V and J are TRBV19 and TRBJ1-4, with 8 bases identical to TRBD1. Per the germline V gene, CDR1 is LNHDA and CDR2 is SQIVND (reference sequence). Losses at the gene ends were 5 bases for V and 4 bases for J; bases not matched to a gene: 3. This CDR3 has 14 residues. The CDR3 region is CASSVDRDNEKLFF. The CDR3 DNA sequence: TGTGCCAGTAGTGTGGACAGGGATAATGAAAAACTGTTTTTT.

The chain recombines TRBV9 with TRBJ1-2; weak D call: TRBD1 (6 bases). The CDR3 extends over 15 amino acids. Germline CDR1 is SGDLS and CDR2 is YYNGEE. Trimming pared 3 bases from V and 0 bases from J, leaving 12 bases between. The CDR3 sequence is CASSAPGDPNYGYTF. DNA for the CDR3: TGTGCCAGCAGCGCCCCAGGGGATCCTAACTATGGCTACACCTTC.

This clone was picked up one time. The chain combines TRBV10-1 with TRBJ2-7; D is undetermined. V was clipped by 2 bases and J by 2 bases, with 7 bases between them. Germline CDR1 reads WNHNN; CDR2 reads SYGVQD (reference sequence). The CDR3 has 13 residues. CDR3 region: CASSESGTYEQYF. The CDR3 DNA follows: TGCGCCAGCAGTGAGAGTGGCACCTACGAGCAGTACTTC.

This clone was detected only once. This chain links TRBV6-5 with TRBJ1-6, with unresolved D. The length of the CDR3 is 14 residues. Germline loops: CDR1 MNHEY, CDR2 SVGAGI. The V end was cut by 6 bases, the J end by 3 bases, with 9 bases between. The CDR3 DNA sequence: TGTGCCAGCAGCGGCCGGAGCTATAATTCACCCCTCCACTTT. It codes for CASSGRSYNSPLHF.

The count of this clone is one. The rearrangement links TRBV2 to TRBJ1-1; D unclear. Germline CDR1 is SNHLY and CDR2 is FYNNEI. The ends were cut back, 6 bases at V and 4 bases at J, with 18 bases in the middle. The CDR3 has 15 amino acids. The CDR3 nucleotides read TGTGCCAGCAGGGAGAGCGGAGGCGTGGGCACTGAAGCTTTCTTT. It specifies CASRESGGVGTEAFF.

The rearrangement joins TRBV6-5 to TRBJ1-2, with D uncertain. Deletions cut 7 bases from V and 3 bases from J, with 12 bases between. CDR3 length equals 13 residues. From germline, CDR1 is MNHEY and CDR2 SVGAGI. DNA of the CDR3: TGTGCCAGCACTAGAGATCCCTACTATGGCTACACCTTC. Translation: CASTRDPYYGYTF.

The CDR3 loop reads CAWSSTGGLRGAFF. The CDR3 region has the DNA TGTGCCTGGAGTTCTACGGGAGGCCTGAGGGGAGCTTTCTTT. V and J are TRBV30 and TRBJ1-1; a possible D gene is TRBD1 (5 bases). CDR1 GTSNPN and CDR2 SVGIG come from the germline V gene (reference sequence). The ends were cut back, 2 bases at V and 10 bases at J, with 20 bases in the middle. This CDR3 region has 14 residues.

The chain has TRBV5-1 and TRBJ1-1; a possible D gene is TRBD1 (6 bases). This CDR3 region has 14 residues. Per germline, CDR1 SGHRS and CDR2 YFSETQ. Between the trimmed V and J ends, which lost 9 bases and 1 base, there was a span of 16 bases. CDR3 loop: CATRRETGNTEAFF. As DNA, the CDR3 is TGCGCCACGAGACGAGAGACAGGGAACACTGAAGCTTTCTTT. The full variable domain, with the rest looked up from reference TRBV5-1 and TRBJ1-1, is KAGVTQTPRYLIKTRGQQVTLSCSPISGHRSVSWYQQTPGQGLQFLFEYFSETQRNKGNFPGRFSGRQFSNSRSEMNVSTLELGDSALYLCATRRETGNTEAFFGQGTRLTVV.

The chain combines TRBV27 with TRBJ2-5; D possibly corresponds to TRBD2 (6 bases). Trimming shortened V by 3 bases and J by 0 bases, and 14 bases separated the two germline ends. The length of the CDR3 is 16 residues. CDR1 and CDR2 (germline): MNHEY, SMNVEV (reference sequence). This CDR3 is CASSLSLAYYQETQYF. The DNA for the CDR3 is TGTGCCAGCAGTTTGAGTCTAGCGTATTACCAAGAGACCCAGTACTTC.